This T cell receptor beta chain derives from a study of blood T cell repertoires in COVID-19. Enrollment of patients from Seattle took place during active infection, with longitudinal follow-up. The V gene end was trimmed by 3 bases and the J gene end by 2 bases; junction bases not matched to a gene: 5. Germline V CDR1 and CDR2: MDHEN, SYDVKM. The CDR3 extends over 15 amino acids. Per the study methods: Estimated nucleated cell counts came from reference gene primer amplification. Assay: immunoSEQ multiplex PCR; the TCRdb copy retains only in-frame clones and omits some. V, J and clone size derive from that table, while D and trimming were established from the DNA sequence. This sample has roughly 390,000 clones; about 89% occur once, and the top ten carry roughly a tenth.

This chain connects TRBV28 to TRBJ2-5; 8 bases map to TRBD2. The sample was peripheral blood. This TCR was recovered from a woman aged 25 to 39 with COVID-19, enrolled during active disease. CDR3 bases: TGTGCCAGCAGTTTGCAGTCGGGGGGGCAAGAGACCCAGTACTTC. Its translation is CASSLQSGGQETQYF.